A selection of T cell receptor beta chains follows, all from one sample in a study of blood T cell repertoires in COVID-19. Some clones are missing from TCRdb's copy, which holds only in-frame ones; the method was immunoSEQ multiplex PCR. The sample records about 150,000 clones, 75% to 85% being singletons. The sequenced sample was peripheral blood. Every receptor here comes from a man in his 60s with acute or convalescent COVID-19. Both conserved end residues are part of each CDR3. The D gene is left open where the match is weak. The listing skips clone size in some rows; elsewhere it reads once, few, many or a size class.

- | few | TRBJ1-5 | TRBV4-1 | TGCGCCAGCAGCCTCCGGAGGGAGGGTAGCAATCAGCCCCAGCATTTT | CASSLRREGSNQPQHF
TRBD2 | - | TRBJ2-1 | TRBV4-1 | TGCGCCAGCAGCCAAGATCCGGGACTAATCTCCTACAATGAGCAGTTCTTC | CASSQDPGLISYNEQFF
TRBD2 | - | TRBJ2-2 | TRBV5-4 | TGTGCCAGCAGCCGACTAGCGGGGGGGCGGAGCACCGGGGAGCTGTTTTTT | CASSRLAGGRSTGELFF
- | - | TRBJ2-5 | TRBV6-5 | TGTGCCAGCAGCCCCGGGGTTAACATTCAAGAGACCCAGTACTTC | CASSPGVNIQETQYF
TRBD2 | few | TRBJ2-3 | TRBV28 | TGTGCCAGCAGTTTAGGCTGGACTAGCGCATCCACAGATACGCAGTATTTT | CASSLGWTSASTDTQYF
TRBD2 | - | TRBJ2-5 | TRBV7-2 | TGTGCCAGCAGCTTAGTGGCTAGCGGGGGCCAAGAGACCCAGTACTTC | CASSLVASGGQETQYF
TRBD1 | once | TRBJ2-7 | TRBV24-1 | TGTGCCACCAGTGGGGGGGCACAGGGGGCTGGCGAGCAGTACTTC | CATSGGAQGAGEQYF
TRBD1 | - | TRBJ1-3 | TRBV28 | TGTGCCATCGGTACGACAGGGGCTGGAAACACCATATATTTT | CAIGTTGAGNTIYF
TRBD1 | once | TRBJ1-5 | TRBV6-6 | TGTGCCAGCAGTACAGGGGATCGGGGCAATCAGCCCCAGCATTTT | CASSTGDRGNQPQHF
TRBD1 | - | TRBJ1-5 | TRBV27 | TGTGCCACCAGAGGAGCCGGGACAGGGGGCTTCCAGCCCCAGCATTTT | CATRGAGTGGFQPQHF
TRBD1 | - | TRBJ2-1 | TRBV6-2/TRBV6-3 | TGTGCCAGCAGCCGTCGGGACAGGAAGAACCCCTACAATGAGCAGTTCTTC | CASSRRDRKNPYNEQFF
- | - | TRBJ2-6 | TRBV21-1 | TGTGCCAGCAGCAGCCGGGACAGGGATTTTTCCTCTGGGGCCAACGTCCTGACTTTC | CASSSRDRDFSSGANVLTF
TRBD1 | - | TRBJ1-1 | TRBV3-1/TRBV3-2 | TGTGCCAGCAGCCTCGGGACAGGGGGCATTACTGAAGCTTTCTTT | CASSLGTGGITEAFF
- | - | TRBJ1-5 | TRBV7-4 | TGTGCCAGCCTAGGGGGAGGGTCTTGCCCCGATCAGCCCCAGCATTTT | CASLGGGSCPDQPQHF
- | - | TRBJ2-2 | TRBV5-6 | TGTGCCAGCAGCCCCCAAATAGCGACCGGGGAGCTGTTTTTT | CASSPQIATGELFF
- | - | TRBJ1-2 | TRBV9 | TGTGCCAGCGGGCATAACTATGGCTACACCTTC | CASGHNYGYTF
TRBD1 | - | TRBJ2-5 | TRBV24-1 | TGTGCCACCAGTGATTTTCGGGGACAGGGAGAGACCCAGTACTTC | CATSDFRGQGETQYF
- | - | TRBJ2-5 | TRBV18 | TGTGCCAGCTCACCAGGGGGCACGGAGGAGACCCAGTACTTC | CASSPGGTEETQYF
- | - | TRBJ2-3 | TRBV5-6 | TGTGCCAGCAGCTTGGCTGGGGGCGGCACAGATACGCAGTATTTT | CASSLAGGGTDTQYF
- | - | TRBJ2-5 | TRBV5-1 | TGCGCCAGCAGACTAGCTGAGACCCAGTACTTC | CASRLAETQYF
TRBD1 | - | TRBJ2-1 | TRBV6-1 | TGTGCCAGCAGTGAAGCGATAACAGGGGCTTACAATGAGCAGTTCTTC | CASSEAITGAYNEQFF
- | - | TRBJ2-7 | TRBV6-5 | TGTGCCAGCAGTTACTCGATTGCTGGCTTATACGAGCAGTACTTC | CASSYSIAGLYEQYF
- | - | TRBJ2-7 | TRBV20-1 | TGCAGTGCTAGTAGTCCCTTGGCGGCCTACGAGCAGTACTTC | CSASSPLAAYEQYF
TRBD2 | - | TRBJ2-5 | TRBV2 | TGTGCCAGCAGAGGGACTAGCGGGAGTAGTGAGACCCAGTACTTC | CASRGTSGSSETQYF
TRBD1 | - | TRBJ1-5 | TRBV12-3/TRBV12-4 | TGTGCCAGCAGTCGACAGGGCCAGCCCCAGCATTTT | CASSRQGQPQHF
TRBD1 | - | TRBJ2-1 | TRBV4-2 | TGTGCCAGCAGCCAAGATAGGGGACAGCGGCAGCAGTTCTTC | CASSQDRGQRQQFF
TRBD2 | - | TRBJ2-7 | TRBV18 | TGTGCCAGCTCACCCTCTAGCGGGGGAGAGCAGTACTTC | CASSPSSGGEQYF
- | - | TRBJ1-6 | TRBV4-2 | TGTGCCAGCAGCCAAGTCCCCCCAGGCCCCTCTAATTCACCCCTCCACTTT | CASSQVPPGPSNSPLHF
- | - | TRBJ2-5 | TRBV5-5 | TGTGCCAGCAGCTCGCCCCAGGGTCCCCAAGAGACCCAGTACTTC | CASSSPQGPQETQYF
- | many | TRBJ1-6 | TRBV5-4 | TGTGCCAGCAGCTGGGGGGGGTCCAGTAATTCACCCCTCCACTTT | CASSWGGSSNSPLHF
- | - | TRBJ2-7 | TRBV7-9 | TGTGCCAGCAGTAGCGGAGCCTACGAGCAGTACTTC | CASSSGAYEQYF
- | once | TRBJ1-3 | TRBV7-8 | TGTGCCAGCAGCTCCCGACGGGACTCTGGAAACACCATATATTTT | CASSSRRDSGNTIYF
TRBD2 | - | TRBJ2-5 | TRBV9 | TGTGCCAGCAGCGTAGCGGGCGGGAGGGCCTCGGAGACCCAGTACTTC | CASSVAGGRASETQYF
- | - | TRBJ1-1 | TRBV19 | TGTGCCAGTAGTATTATGGCAGCGGGTGAAGCTTTCTTT | CASSIMAAGEAFF
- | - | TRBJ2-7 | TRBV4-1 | TGCGCCAGCAGCCGACAGGAAGCGGGGAGCTCCTACGAGCAGTACTTC | CASSRQEAGSSYEQYF
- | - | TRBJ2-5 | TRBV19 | TGTGCCAGTAGTGCAAGGACTACCCCAGAGACCCAGTACTTC | CASSARTTPETQYF
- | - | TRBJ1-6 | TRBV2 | TGTGCCAGCAGAGGAAACAGGGAGAATTCACCCCTCCACTTT | CASRGNRENSPLHF
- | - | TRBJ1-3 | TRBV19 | TGTGCCAGTAGTATCGGCTCTGGAAACACCATATATTTT | CASSIGSGNTIYF
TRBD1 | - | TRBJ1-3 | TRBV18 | TGTGCCAGCTCACCTAGGCAGGGGGCGATTGGAAACACCATATATTTT | CASSPRQGAIGNTIYF
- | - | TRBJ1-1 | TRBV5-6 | TGTGCCAGCAGCCCAGCGGGACGCGCGAACACTGAAGCTTTCTTT | CASSPAGRANTEAFF
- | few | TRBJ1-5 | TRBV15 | TGTGCCACCAGCCTCGGGGAGGGTGGGACCCAGCATTTT | CATSLGEGGTQHF
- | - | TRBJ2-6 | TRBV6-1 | TGTGCCAGCAGTGAAGGGCTGTTAAGCTCTGGGGCCAACGTCCTGACTTTC | CASSEGLLSSGANVLTF
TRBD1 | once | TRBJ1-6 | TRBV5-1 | TGCGCCAGCAGCATTGGGGGACAGGGGTACTCACCCCTCCACTTT | CASSIGGQGYSPLHF
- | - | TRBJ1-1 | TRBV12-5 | TGTGCTAGTGGTTTGGCAGGGGCCTTGAACACTGAAGCTTTCTTT | CASGLAGALNTEAFF
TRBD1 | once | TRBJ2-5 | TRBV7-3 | TGTGCCAGCAGCCCCACACCTGACAGGGCAGAGACCCAGTACTTC | CASSPTPDRAETQYF
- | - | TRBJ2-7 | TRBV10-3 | TGTGCCATCAGTTTCCAGGGTTACGAGCAGTACTTC | CAISFQGYEQYF